This T cell receptor (beta chain) was captured in a study of shared clonotypes between healthy human individuals. The protocol was immunoSEQ multiplex PCR, while the TCRdb copy is restricted to in-frame clones and leaves out a portion. This sample has roughly 380,000 clones, with about 96% found just once. Donors comprised only Caucasian adults living in Nashville, Tennessee. The CDR3 spans 14 residues. Trimming took 0 bases from V and 1 from J, leaving 7 bases between them. In germline, CDR1 is SGHRS, CDR2 YFSETQ. Source material: memory CD8+ T cells sorted from blood. Described subset: CD45RO+ cells pooled with CCR7-negative TemRA cells. The sequence was collected from a man younger than 45 in good health. This chain uses TRBV5-1 with TRBJ2-5, with D hard to call. This chain's CDR3 is CASSLAAVQETQYF. CDR3 bases: TGCGCCAGCAGCTTGGCCGCGGTCCAAGAGACCCAGTACTTC.